This T cell receptor (beta chain) derives from a study of blood T cell repertoires in COVID-19. Across the whole study: Both acute and convalescent COVID-19 samples were obtained from the United States, Italy and Spain.

Enrolled through a virtual design, the participants were between 18 and 89 years of age and came from about two dozen US areas. Recovery meant two consecutive negative NP/OP PCR tests, professional clearance, or resolved symptoms. Per the study methods: Reference gene primer amplification yielded estimated nucleated cell counts. Assay: immunoSEQ multiplex PCR; the TCRdb copy retains only in-frame clones and omits some. The DNA was the basis for D and trimming; V, J and clone size are from that table. Of 200,000 to 250,000 clones listed, around nine tenths are singletons. The CDR3 runs 16 residues. Germline V CDR1 and CDR2: LGHDT, YNNKEL (reference sequence). V was shortened by 0 bases and J by 0 bases, with 10 bases between the two germline ends.

The V gene is TRBV3-1 (or the pseudogene TRBV3-2), the J gene TRBJ2-3, with a possible D match to TRBD2 (6 bases). The TCR was taken from a man aged 25 to 45 who had recovered from COVID-19. Material for sequencing was PBMCs or T cells enriched from blood (not recorded which). CDR3 DNA: TGTGCCAGCAGCCAAGAGGAGGCGGGGAGCACAGATACGCAGTATTTT. Its translation: CASSQEEAGSTDTQYF.